The 9 T cell receptor beta chains below were found in one sample sequenced in a study of blood T cell repertoires in COVID-19. TCRdb's copy holds only in-frame clones and misses some; the assay was immunoSEQ multiplex PCR. This sample carries 200,000 to 250,000 clones, under 90% of them seen once, and the ten largest clones take roughly 7%. Sequenced input: peripheral blood. The receptors originated from a woman older than 75 with COVID-19, enrolled during active disease.

The rearrangement joins TRBV2 to TRBJ1-1; D call uncertain. This CDR3 is 12 amino acids long. The V gene lost 8 bases and the J gene lost 4 bases, with 11 bases spanning the gap. Per the germline V gene, CDR1 is SNHLY and CDR2 is FYNNEI. The CDR3 here is CASVGSGTEAFF. The CDR3, as DNA: TGTGCCAGCGTAGGGAGTGGCACTGAAGCTTTCTTT.

The chain joins TRBV6-5 to TRBJ1-6; TRBD1 agrees at 7 bases. This CDR3 comprises 15 residues. The ends lost 9 bases at V and 5 bases at J; junction bases unmatched: 10. Germline CDR1 is MNHEY and CDR2 is SVGAGI. The CDR3 reads CARQQNRGHNSPLHF. The CDR3 DNA sequence: TGTGCCAGGCAACAGAACAGGGGCCATAATTCACCCCTCCACTTT.

J is TRBJ1-6 and V is TRBV6-5; D gene ambiguous. Germline V gene data show CDR1 as MNHEY and CDR2 as SVGAGI. The CDR3 has 15 residues. V was clipped by 6 bases and J by 0 bases, with 9 bases between them. In nucleotides, the CDR3 is TGTGCCAGCAGCCCCGGGAGCTCCTATAATTCACCCCTCCACTTT. This sequence encodes CASSPGSSYNSPLHF.

The chain has TRBV7-3 and TRBJ1-1; D is unclear. Germline CDR1 is SGHTA and CDR2 is FQGTGA. The V end lost 5 bases, the J end lost 4 bases, and 11 bases lay between the germline ends. The CDR3 has 13 amino acids. The DNA of the CDR3 is TGTGCCAGCAGCCCTGGCCATGGCACTGAAGCTTTCTTT. Translation gives CASSPGHGTEAFF.

The chain combines TRBV12-3 or TRBV12-4 with TRBJ2-2, with 7 bases aligning to TRBD1. Trimming removed 5 bases from V and 6 bases from J; junction bases left unmatched: 3. This CDR3 is built from 13 residues. Here the CDR3 reads CASSPGQAGELFF. In DNA, the CDR3 is TGTGCCAGCAGTCCCGGACAGGCCGGGGAGCTGTTTTTT.

This sequence joins TRBV18 and TRBJ2-2; 7 nucleotides align to TRBD1. Trimming at V came to 4 bases and at J to 4 bases, leaving 12 bases not matched to a gene. The CDR3 has 17 amino acids. Germline CDR1 is KGHSH and CDR2 is LQKENI. CDR3 sequence: CASSRTRDSVVTGELFF. The CDR3 DNA follows: TGTGCCAGCTCACGAACCCGGGACAGCGTGGTCACCGGGGAGCTGTTTTTT.

The rearrangement uses TRBV19 and TRBJ2-2; TRBD2 matches 7 bases. The ends lost 9 bases at V and 1 base at J; junction bases unmatched: 11. Germline V gene lookup returns CDR1 LNHDA and CDR2 SQIVND (reference sequence). CDR3 length equals 16 residues. The CDR3 here is CASEALAARNTGELFF. The CDR3 DNA reads as TGTGCCAGCGAGGCGCTAGCGGCCCGGAACACCGGGGAGCTGTTTTTT.

There are a few counts of this clone. The V gene is TRBV5-6, the J gene TRBJ1-1; 7 bases are a match to TRBD1. This CDR3 has 18 amino acids. V shed 2 bases, J shed 0 bases, and the junction held 13 bases outside the gene matches. Germline CDR1 and CDR2: SGHDT and YYEEEE. DNA of the CDR3: TGTGCCAGCAGCTTTCGCCGGGACAGAATGAAAATGAACACTGAAGCTTTCTTT. Protein: CASSFRRDRMKMNTEAFF.

This clone showed up just once. CDR3 sequence: CASSATRNEKLFF. The CDR3 DNA follows: TGTGCCAGTAGTGCGACAAGAAATGAAAAACTGTTTTTT. This chain joins TRBV19 and TRBJ1-4; D uncertain. Looked up from germline, CDR1 is LNHDA and CDR2 is SQIVND (reference sequence). V dropped 5 bases and J dropped 5 bases, with 9 bases sitting between them. The CDR3 length is 13 residues.